The next 31 T cell receptor beta chains were all read from a single sample in a study of identical twins. A single record per CDR3 protein comes from TCRdb applying MiXCR to the 5' RACE reads. The sample lists 500,000 or so distinct CDR3 sequences; about 13% were seen once. This sample also belongs to another study, concerning yellow fever vaccine responses in identical twins.

The source material was CD4+ T cells sorted from blood. These receptors came from a woman aged 18-30 years in good health.

The CDR3 DNA follows: TGCAGCGTCGACATCTCTGGGGCCAACGTCCTGACTTTC. Amino acids: CSVDISGANVLTF. The chain is built from TRBV29-1 and TRBJ2-6; no reliable D call. V shed 6 bases and J shed 0 bases, with 6 bases lying between them. From germline, CDR1 is SQVTM and CDR2 ANQGSEA. The CDR3 consists of 13 residues.

CDR3: CASRQQGATYEQYF. The CDR3 DNA follows: TGTGCCAGCAGACAACAGGGGGCGACCTACGAGCAGTACTTC. The chain recombines TRBV27 with TRBJ2-7, with 9 nucleotides matching TRBD1. V gave up 6 bases and J gave up 2 bases; unmatched junction bases: 5. CDR1 is MNHEY, CDR2 SMNVEV, per germline (reference sequence). This CDR3 comprises 14 residues.

The chain is built from TRBV2 and TRBJ1-4; TRBD1 agrees at 8 bases. After removal of 7 bases from V and 10 bases from J, the junction contained 8 bases not matched to a gene. Looked up from germline, CDR1 is SNHLY and CDR2 is FYNNEI. This CDR3 has 13 amino acids. Here the CDR3 DNA reads TGTGCCAGCAAGGAGGACAGGGCGACAAAACTGTTTTTT. This sequence encodes CASKEDRATKLFF.

The V gene is TRBV7-9, the J gene TRBJ2-1; D is undetermined. Per the germline V gene, CDR1 is SEHNR and CDR2 is FQNEAQ (reference sequence). The CDR3 covers 12 residues. V lost 0 bases, J lost 15 bases, and 12 bases lay in between. In DNA, the CDR3 is TGTGCCAGCAGCTTAGCCACCAAGGGTTGGTTCTTC. This gives the protein CASSLATKGWFF. Based on the CDR3 plus reference TRBV7-9 and TRBJ2-1, the full variable domain is DTGVSQNPRHKITKRGQNVTFRCDPISEHNRLYWYRQTLGQGPEFLTYFQNEAQLEKSRLLSDRFSAERPKGSFSTLEIQRTEQGDSAMYLCASSLATKGWFFGPGTRLTVL.

This clonotype occurred a few times. The J gene is TRBJ2-2, the V gene TRBV28; TRBD2 agrees at 11 bases. The V gene's germline CDR1 is MDHEN and CDR2 SYDVKM. Trimming cost V 1 base and J 0 bases; bases outside gene matches: 4. This CDR3 comprises 18 residues. CDR3 loop: CASSLFSGRAANTGELFF. In DNA form, the CDR3 reads TGTGCCAGCAGTTTATTTAGCGGGAGGGCCGCGAACACCGGGGAGCTGTTTTTT.

The V and J genes are TRBV7-9 and TRBJ2-5, with TRBD1 as a possible D gene (7 bases). V was clipped by 9 bases and J by 4 bases, with 21 bases between them. This CDR3 contains 15 residues. Looked up from germline, CDR1 is SEHNR and CDR2 is FQNEAQ (reference sequence). The CDR3, as DNA: TGTGCCAGGAAACGTTGGAGGGACAGCATAGAGACCCAGTACTTC. Protein sequence: CARKRWRDSIETQYF.

This clonotype was counted a few times. V usage is TRBV7-9 and J usage is TRBJ1-5, with D maybe TRBD1 (5 bases). The germline V and J ends were trimmed by 1 base and 9 bases, with 10 bases remaining between them. The CDR3 spans 13 residues. The germline V gene encodes CDR1 SEHNR and CDR2 FQNEAQ (reference sequence). Written as DNA, the CDR3 is TGTGCCAGCAGCTTAGATGGCGGGGGGCCCCAGCATTTT. Translated: CASSLDGGGPQHF.

This clonotype was detected a few times. The rearrangement links TRBV19 to TRBJ1-1; D is possibly TRBD1 (5 bases). Trimming left V 4 bases short and J 1 base short, with 16 bases between. Germline loops: CDR1 LNHDA, CDR2 SQIVND (reference sequence). The CDR3 is made up of 16 amino acids. The CDR3 protein is CASSTFRGVANTEAFF. The CDR3 DNA follows: TGTGCCAGTAGTACCTTTAGAGGGGTCGCGAACACTGAAGCTTTCTTT.

This clonotype has more than one count but fewer than ten. J is TRBJ1-5 and V is TRBV20-1; TRBD1 agrees at 11 bases. CDR3 length: 16 amino acids. V lost 6 bases, J lost 4 bases, and 11 bases stayed unmatched. Germline CDR1 reads DFQATT; CDR2 reads SNEGSKA (reference sequence). CDR3 sequence (DNA): TGCAGTGCCATAGGACAGGGGGCGAGGGGGAATCAGCCCCAGCATTTT. Translating gives CSAIGQGARGNQPQHF.

This chain links TRBV11-2 with TRBJ2-7; D gene ambiguous. The CDR3 runs to 14 residues. The germline V gene has CDR1 SGHAT and CDR2 FQNNGV. V shed 1 base and J shed 4 bases, with 11 bases lying between them. CDR3 region: CASSLGAGLYEQYF. CDR3 nucleotide sequence: TGTGCCAGCAGCTTAGGAGCAGGATTATACGAGCAGTACTTC.

This clonotype has a count of ten or more. The chain links TRBV11-2 to TRBJ2-1, with unresolved D. CDR3 length equals 17 residues. Deletions cut 1 base from V and 0 bases from J, with 13 bases between. The V gene's germline CDR1 is SGHAT and CDR2 FQNNGV. Here the CDR3 DNA reads TGTGCCAGCAGCTTAGGCCTCATGGCGCGCTCCTACAATGAGCAGTTCTTC. This translates into CASSLGLMARSYNEQFF. Together with reference TRBV11-2 and TRBJ2-1, the CDR3 gives the full variable domain: EAGVAQSPRYKIIEKRQSVAFWCNPISGHATLYWYQQILGQGPKLLIQFQNNGVVDDSQLPKDRFSAERLKGVDSTLKIQPAKLEDSAVYLCASSLGLMARSYNEQFFGPGTRLTVL.

The chain recombines TRBV25-1 with TRBJ1-6, with D unresolved. The CDR3 runs 13 residues. V was clipped by 4 bases and J by 5 bases, with 6 bases between them. The germline gives CDR1 MGHDK, CDR2 SYGVNS. CDR3 loop: CASSATDNSPLHF. In DNA, the CDR3 is TGTGCCAGCAGTGCCACAGATAATTCACCCCTCCACTTT. The full variable domain, its missing parts supplied by reference TRBV25-1 and TRBJ1-6, is EADIYQTPRYLVIGTGKKITLECSQTMGHDKMYWYQQDPGMELHLIHYSYGVNSTEKGDLSSESTVSRIRTEHFPLTLESARPSHTSQYLCASSATDNSPLHFGNGTRLTVT.

This clonotype was observed at least ten times. The V and J genes are TRBV12-3 or TRBV12-4 and TRBJ1-1; D may be TRBD1 (6 bases). This CDR3 is built from 14 residues. V gave up 6 bases and J gave up 1 base, with 12 bases separating them. CDR3 sequence: CASRIDRSNTEAFF. In DNA, the CDR3 is TGTGCCAGCAGAATCGACAGGTCGAACACTGAAGCTTTCTTT.

The chain couples TRBV6-2 or TRBV6-3 to TRBJ2-2; 7 nucleotides line up with TRBD2. This CDR3 is 16 amino acids long. The V gene end was trimmed by 4 bases and the J gene end by 3 bases; junction bases not matched to a gene: 8. CDR1 is MNHEY, CDR2 SVGEGT, per germline. In DNA, the CDR3 is TGTGCCAGCAGTTGGGGGGGGACGAGGGACACCGGGGAGCTGTTTTTT. It translates to CASSWGGTRDTGELFF.

CDR3 residues: CSARGGRRVYEQYF. In DNA form, the CDR3 reads TGCAGTGCTAGAGGCGGGAGGAGGGTCTACGAGCAGTACTTC. The chain has TRBV20-1 and TRBJ2-7, with TRBD2 matching 8 bases. The CDR3 runs 14 residues. CDR1 and CDR2 (germline): DFQATT, SNEGSKA (reference sequence). V was pared by 1 base and J by 3 bases, with 5 bases of the junction left unmatched.

The V gene is TRBV12-5, the J gene TRBJ2-2, with TRBD1 identical over 7 bases. Germline lookup yields CDR1 LGHNT and CDR2 FRNRAP. The junction had 9 bases not matched to a gene; V was cut back by 4 bases and J by 4 bases. The CDR3 spans 16 residues. Here the CDR3 reads CASGSVLGQITGELFF. CDR3 nucleotide sequence: TGTGCTAGTGGTTCGGTTTTGGGACAGATCACCGGGGAGCTGTTTTTT.

The genes are TRBV3-1 and TRBJ2-1; 7 bases are a match to TRBD1. Germline-derived CDR1 and CDR2 are LGHDT and YNNKEL (reference sequence). The V and J ends lost 3 bases and 9 bases, in that order; junction bases with no gene match: 5. The CDR3 is 13 amino acids. CDR3 in DNA: TGTGCCAGCAGCCAGTCCAGGGGGTCTGAGCAGTTCTTC. Its protein product is CASSQSRGSEQFF.

This chain joins TRBV11-1 and TRBJ2-3, with 8 positions matching TRBD1. J gave up 0 bases and V 5 bases, and 13 bases lay outside the gene matches. The V gene's germline CDR1 is SGHAT and CDR2 FQDESV (reference sequence). The CDR3 is 18 amino acids. As DNA, the CDR3 is TGTGCCAGCAGCCCGAACGTGGCAGGGGGCATAAGCACAGATACGCAGTATTTT. This codes for CASSPNVAGGISTDTQYF.

J is TRBJ2-4 and V is TRBV28, with D possibly TRBD1 on 6 matching bases. V was trimmed by 6 bases and J by 1 base, leaving 13 bases between them. The CDR3 length is 15 residues. The germline V gene encodes CDR1 MDHEN and CDR2 SYDVKM. The CDR3: CASRHLDSAKNIQYF. The CDR3 DNA follows: TGTGCCAGCAGACACTTGGACAGTGCCAAAAACATTCAGTACTTC.

The V gene is TRBV12-3 or TRBV12-4, the J gene TRBJ2-5; tentative D call: TRBD2 (5 bases). There are 16 residues in the CDR3. V was trimmed by 1 base and J by 5 bases, leaving 17 bases between them. CDR3 DNA sequence: TGTGCCAGCAGTTTAGGTTTCTCGGGGTCTGGTGAGACCCAGTACTTC. It yields the protein CASSLGFSGSGETQYF.

This clonotype was seen repeatedly, ten times or more. V and J are TRBV11-2 and TRBJ2-7; 9 bases are a match to TRBD2. Germline values: CDR1 SGHAT, CDR2 FQNNGV. Trimming removed 5 bases from V and 2 bases from J; junction bases left unmatched: 19. This CDR3 region has 19 residues. The CDR3 protein is CASSRTGGGANIITYEQYF. The CDR3 coding sequence is TGTGCCAGCAGCCGGACGGGCGGGGGGGCCAATATTATCACCTACGAGCAGTACTTC. Full variable domain (rest looked up from reference TRBV11-2 and TRBJ2-7): EAGVAQSPRYKIIEKRQSVAFWCNPISGHATLYWYQQILGQGPKLLIQFQNNGVVDDSQLPKDRFSAERLKGVDSTLKIQPAKLEDSAVYLCASSRTGGGANIITYEQYFGPGTRLTVT.

This clonotype has ten or more counts. This chain links TRBV7-2 with TRBJ2-1; 9 positions agree with TRBD2. V lost 5 bases to trimming and J lost 5 bases; unmatched junction nucleotides: 13. The CDR3 extends over 17 amino acids. CDR1 and CDR2 from the germline V gene are SGHTA and FQGNSA. The CDR3 sequence is CASSTGASGTPNNEQFF. CDR3 sequence (DNA): TGTGCCAGCAGCACGGGGGCTAGCGGGACCCCTAACAATGAGCAGTTCTTC.

This clonotype turned up a few times. The J gene is TRBJ1-4, the V gene TRBV29-1; no definite D call. CDR3 size: 13 residues. Trimming stripped 4 bases from V and 8 bases from J, with 14 bases between. CDR1 SQVTM and CDR2 ANQGSEA come from the germline V gene. The CDR3 region is CSVGWSLREKLFF. Written as DNA, the CDR3 is TGCAGCGTTGGATGGAGCCTGCGGGAAAAACTGTTTTTT.

This clonotype has just a few counts. The chain uses TRBV24-1 and TRBJ2-1; TRBD1 agrees at 9 bases. Germline CDR1 and CDR2: KGHDR and SFDVKD. The ends lost 8 bases at V and 6 bases at J; junction bases unmatched: 7. The CDR3 loop spans 14 amino acids. CDR3 sequence: CATKGTGPSNEQFF. As DNA, the CDR3 is TGTGCCACCAAGGGGACAGGGCCCTCCAATGAGCAGTTCTTC.

This clonotype occurred a few times. The J gene is TRBJ2-3, the V gene TRBV3-1, with D uncertain. The CDR3 runs to 13 residues. Germline CDR1 reads LGHDT; CDR2 reads YNNKEL (reference sequence). The V and J ends lost 0 bases and 4 bases respectively, with 5 bases between them. The CDR3 DNA is TGTGCCAGCAGCCAAGAAACGCCAGATACGCAGTATTTT. It translates to CASSQETPDTQYF.

This clonotype has a count of ten or more. The rearrangement joins TRBV12-3 or TRBV12-4 to TRBJ1-1; TRBD1 agrees at 11 bases. There are 14 residues in the CDR3. With V trimmed by 5 bases and J by 4 bases, 3 bases remained unmatched. CDR3 residues: CASSGQGAVTEAFF. CDR3 in DNA: TGTGCCAGCAGTGGACAGGGGGCAGTCACTGAAGCTTTCTTT.

This chain links TRBV10-1 with TRBJ2-5; no definite D call. The CDR3 is made up of 15 amino acids. Trimming stripped 3 bases from V and 0 bases from J, with 11 bases between. Germline V gene lookup returns CDR1 WNHNN and CDR2 SYGVQD (reference sequence). The CDR3, as DNA: TGCGCCAGCAGTGAATTCTTAGGGAACCAAGAGACCCAGTACTTC. Translation gives CASSEFLGNQETQYF.

This clonotype was seen repeatedly, ten times or more. The V gene is TRBV25-1, the J gene TRBJ2-7, with TRBD2 matching over 7 bases. Per the germline V gene, CDR1 is MGHDK and CDR2 is SYGVNS. V gave up 4 bases and J gave up 7 bases; unmatched junction bases: 16. CDR3 length: 16 residues. CDR3 nucleotide sequence: TGTGCCAGCAGTGCCCAAGGGAGGGGTGCCTATACTGAGCAGTACTTC. The encoded protein is CASSAQGRGAYTEQYF.

This chain connects TRBV28 to TRBJ2-4, with 11 bases matching TRBD1. With V trimmed by 6 bases and J by 5 bases, 6 bases remained unmatched. CDR3 length: 15 amino acids. The germline gives CDR1 MDHEN, CDR2 SYDVKM. CDR3: CASRGTGGLENIQYF. In nucleotides, the CDR3 is TGTGCCAGCAGGGGGACAGGGGGACTGGAAAACATTCAGTACTTC.

The rearrangement joins TRBV6-2 or TRBV6-3 to TRBJ2-7; 9 nucleotides align to TRBD2. Germline CDR1 reads MNHEY; CDR2 reads SVGEGT. The junction had 11 bases not matched to a gene; V was cut back by 5 bases and J by 3 bases. The CDR3 is 16 amino acids. The CDR3 sequence is CASSNPSGKNDYEQYF. CDR3 DNA: TGTGCCAGCAGTAATCCTAGCGGGAAAAATGACTACGAGCAGTACTTC.

This clonotype has only a few counts. The chain is built from TRBV9 and TRBJ2-5, with a weak D call TRBD2 (6 bases). Germline loops: CDR1 SGDLS, CDR2 YYNGEE. There are 13 residues in the CDR3. Trimming removed 1 base at V and 5 bases at J, with 9 bases between. The CDR3 nucleotides read TGTGCCAGCAGCGTAAGACTAGATGAGACCCAGTACTTC. Translating gives CASSVRLDETQYF. Complete variable domain (other parts from reference TRBV9 and TRBJ2-5): DSGVTQTPKHLITATGQRVTLRCSPRSGDLSVYWYQQSLDQGLQFLIQYYNGEERAKGNILERFSAQQFPDLHSELNLSSLELGDSALYFCASSVRLDETQYFGPGTRLLVL.